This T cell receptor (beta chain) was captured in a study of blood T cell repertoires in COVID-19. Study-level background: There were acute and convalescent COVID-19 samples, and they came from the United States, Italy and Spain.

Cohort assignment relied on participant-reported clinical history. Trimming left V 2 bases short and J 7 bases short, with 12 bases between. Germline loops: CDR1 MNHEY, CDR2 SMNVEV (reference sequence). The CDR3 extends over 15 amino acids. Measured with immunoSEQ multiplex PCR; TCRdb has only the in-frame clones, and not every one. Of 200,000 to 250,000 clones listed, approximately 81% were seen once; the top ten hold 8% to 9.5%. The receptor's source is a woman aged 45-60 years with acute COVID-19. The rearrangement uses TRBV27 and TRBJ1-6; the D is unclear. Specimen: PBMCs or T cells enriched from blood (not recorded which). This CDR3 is CASSLAPNSNSPLHF. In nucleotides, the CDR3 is TGTGCCAGCAGTTTAGCGCCTAACTCGAATTCACCCCTCCACTTT.